The rows below give T cell receptor beta chains drawn from one sample of a study of T cells in Graves' hyperthyroidism and ophthalmopathy. Each CDR3 protein is one row after TCRdb ran MiXCR on the multiplex PCR reads. The profile shows about 700,000 distinct CDR3 sequences, 11% to 15% of them singletons. The sequencing sample was made of blood. The source of these receptors is a woman under 30 with Graves' hyperthyroidism. CDR3s include the opening cysteine and the closing phenylalanine or tryptophan.

>TRBJ2-6|17|TRBV3-1
CASSQVVGDSGANVLTF
>TRBJ2-2|15|TRBV28
CASSFTGQNTGELFF
>TRBJ2-1|15|TRBV27
CASRNTGTNDNEQFF
>TRBJ2-7|15|TRBV28
CASSLSPGLTYEQYF
>TRBJ1-2|14|TRBV3-1
CASSQAGHSYGYTF
>TRBJ1-4|13|TRBV6-2/TRBV6-3
CASSPLSGSILFF
>TRBJ2-6|17|TRBV20-1
CSARPTGALSGANVLTF
>TRBJ1-5|17|TRBV7-3
CASSTDRGLISNQPQHF
>TRBJ2-1|13|TRBV27
CASSFSRYNEQFF
>TRBJ2-7|13|TRBV2
CASLAGVLYEQYF
>TRBJ2-5|14|TRBV7-2
CASSLVVTEATQYF
>TRBJ2-1|14|TRBV18
CASSPRRGGNEQFF
>TRBJ2-1|15|TRBV7-8
CASSLDRAGANEQFF
>TRBJ2-7|16|TRBV7-8
CASSAPGTSLGYEQYF
>TRBJ1-3|13|TRBV11-2
CASSLVPGNTIYF
>TRBJ2-5|17|TRBV29-1
CSAHIPGGPSFMETQYF
>TRBJ2-5|17|TRBV6-1
CASPPGGTRIKQETQYF
>TRBJ1-4|14|TRBV2
CASNRRDRGGKLFF